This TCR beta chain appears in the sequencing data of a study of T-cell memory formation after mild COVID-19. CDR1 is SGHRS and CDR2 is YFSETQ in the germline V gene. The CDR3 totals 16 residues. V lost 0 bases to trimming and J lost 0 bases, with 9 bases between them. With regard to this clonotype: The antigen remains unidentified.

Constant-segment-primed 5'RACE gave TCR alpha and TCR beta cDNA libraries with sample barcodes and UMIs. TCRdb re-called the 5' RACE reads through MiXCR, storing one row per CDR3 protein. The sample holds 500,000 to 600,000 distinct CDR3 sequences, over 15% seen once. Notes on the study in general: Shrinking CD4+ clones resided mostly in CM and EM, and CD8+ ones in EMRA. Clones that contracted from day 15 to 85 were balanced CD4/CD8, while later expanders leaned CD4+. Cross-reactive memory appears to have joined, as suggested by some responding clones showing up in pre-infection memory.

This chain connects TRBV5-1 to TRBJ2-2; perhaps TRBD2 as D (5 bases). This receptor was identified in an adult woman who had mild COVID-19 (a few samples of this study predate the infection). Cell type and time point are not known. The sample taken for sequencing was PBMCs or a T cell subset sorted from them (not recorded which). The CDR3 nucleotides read TGCGCCAGCAGCTTGGTAGGAGGTTCGAACACCGGGGAGCTGTTTTTT. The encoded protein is CASSLVGGSNTGELFF.